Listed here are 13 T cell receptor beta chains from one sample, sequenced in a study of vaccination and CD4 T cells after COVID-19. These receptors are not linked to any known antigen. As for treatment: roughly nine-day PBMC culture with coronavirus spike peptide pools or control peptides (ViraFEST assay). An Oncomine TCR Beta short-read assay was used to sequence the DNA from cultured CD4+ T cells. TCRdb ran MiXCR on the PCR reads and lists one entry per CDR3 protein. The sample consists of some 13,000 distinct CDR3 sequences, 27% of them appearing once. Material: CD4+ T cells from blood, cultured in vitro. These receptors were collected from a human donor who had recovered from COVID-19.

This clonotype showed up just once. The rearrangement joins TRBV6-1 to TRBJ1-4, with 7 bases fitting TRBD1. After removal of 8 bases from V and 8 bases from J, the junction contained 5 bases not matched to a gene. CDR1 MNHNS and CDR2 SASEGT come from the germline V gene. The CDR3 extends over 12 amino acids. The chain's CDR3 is CASCRGGEKLFF. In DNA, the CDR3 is TGTGCCAGCTGCAGGGGGGGGGAAAAACTGTTTTTT.

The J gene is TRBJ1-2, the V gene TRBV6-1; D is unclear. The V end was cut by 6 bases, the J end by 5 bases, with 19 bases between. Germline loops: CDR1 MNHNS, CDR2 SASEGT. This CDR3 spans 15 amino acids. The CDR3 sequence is CASSEILTTGYGYTF. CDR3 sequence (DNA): TGTGCCAGCAGCGAAATATTAACCACGGGTTATGGCTACACCTTC.

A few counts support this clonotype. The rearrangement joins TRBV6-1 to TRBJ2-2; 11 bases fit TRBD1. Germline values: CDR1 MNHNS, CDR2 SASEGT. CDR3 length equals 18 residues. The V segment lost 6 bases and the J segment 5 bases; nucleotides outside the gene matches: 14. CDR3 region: CASSQTRWDRGFTGELFF. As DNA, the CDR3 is TGTGCCAGCAGCCAAACCCGGTGGGACAGGGGGTTTACCGGGGAGCTGTTTTTT.

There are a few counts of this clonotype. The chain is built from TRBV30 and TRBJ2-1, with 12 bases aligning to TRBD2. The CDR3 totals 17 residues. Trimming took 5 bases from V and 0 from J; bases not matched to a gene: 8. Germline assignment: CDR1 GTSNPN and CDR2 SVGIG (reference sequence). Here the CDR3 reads CAWALLAGGSSYNEQFF. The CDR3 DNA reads TGTGCCTGGGCTCTTCTAGCGGGGGGGAGCTCCTACAATGAGCAGTTCTTC.

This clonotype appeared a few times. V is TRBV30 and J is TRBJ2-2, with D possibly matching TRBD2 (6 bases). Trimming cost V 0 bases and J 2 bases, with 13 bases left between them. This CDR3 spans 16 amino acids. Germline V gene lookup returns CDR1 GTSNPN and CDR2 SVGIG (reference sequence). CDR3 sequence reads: CAWSVRDWTNTGELFF. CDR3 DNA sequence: TGTGCCTGGAGTGTACGGGACTGGACTAACACCGGGGAGCTGTTTTTT. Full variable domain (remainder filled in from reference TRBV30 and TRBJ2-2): SQTIHQWPATLVQPVGSPLSLECTVEGTSNPNLYWYRQAAGRGLQLLFYSVGIGQISSEVPQNLSASRPQDRQFILSSKKLLLSDSGFYLCAWSVRDWTNTGELFFGEGSRLTVL.

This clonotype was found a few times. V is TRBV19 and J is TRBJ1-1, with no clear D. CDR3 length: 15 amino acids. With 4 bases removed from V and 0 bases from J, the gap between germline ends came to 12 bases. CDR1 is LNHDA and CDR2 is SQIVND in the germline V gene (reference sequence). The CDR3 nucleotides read TGTGCCAGTAGTAGCCTCCAGAATATGAACACTGAAGCTTTCTTT. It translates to CASSSLQNMNTEAFF.

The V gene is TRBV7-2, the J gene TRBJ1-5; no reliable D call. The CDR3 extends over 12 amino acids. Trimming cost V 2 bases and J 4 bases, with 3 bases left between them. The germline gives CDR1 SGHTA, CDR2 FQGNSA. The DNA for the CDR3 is TGTGCCAGCAGCTTACAGAATCAGCCCCAGCATTTT. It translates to CASSLQNQPQHF.

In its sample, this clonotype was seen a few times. The CDR3 DNA sequence: TGCGCCAGCAGCCAAGATCGTGGGCAGGGGGAAAATGGCTACACCTTC. Protein: CASSQDRGQGENGYTF. The V call is TRBV4-3, the J call TRBJ1-2; 7 bases are shared with TRBD1. V was pared by 0 bases and J by 6 bases, with 10 bases of the junction left unmatched. Per germline, CDR1 LGHNA and CDR2 YSLEER. The CDR3 consists of 16 residues.

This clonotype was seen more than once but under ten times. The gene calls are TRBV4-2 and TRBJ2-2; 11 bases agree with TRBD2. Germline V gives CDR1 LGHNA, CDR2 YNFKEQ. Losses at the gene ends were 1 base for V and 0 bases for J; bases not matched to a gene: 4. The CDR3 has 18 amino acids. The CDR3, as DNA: TGTGCCAGCAGCCAAGGGAGTAGCGGGGGGGCGAACACCGGGGAGCTGTTTTTT. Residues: CASSQGSSGGANTGELFF.

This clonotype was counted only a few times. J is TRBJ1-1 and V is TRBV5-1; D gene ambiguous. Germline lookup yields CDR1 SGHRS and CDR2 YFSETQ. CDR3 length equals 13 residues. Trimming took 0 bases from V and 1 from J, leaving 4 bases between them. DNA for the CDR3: TGCGCCAGCAGCTTGGTCAGGAACACTGAAGCTTTCTTT. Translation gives CASSLVRNTEAFF.

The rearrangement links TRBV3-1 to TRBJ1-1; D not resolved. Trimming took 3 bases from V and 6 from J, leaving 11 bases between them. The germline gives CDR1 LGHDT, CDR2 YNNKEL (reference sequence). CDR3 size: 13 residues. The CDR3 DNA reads TGTGCCAGCAGCCAGGGTTATTGGGCTGAAGCTTTCTTT. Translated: CASSQGYWAEAFF.

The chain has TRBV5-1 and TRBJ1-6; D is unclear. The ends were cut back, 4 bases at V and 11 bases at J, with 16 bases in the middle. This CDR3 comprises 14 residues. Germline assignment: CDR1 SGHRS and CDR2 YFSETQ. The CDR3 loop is CASSLGRELPPLHF. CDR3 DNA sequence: TGCGCCAGCAGCCTGGGAAGGGAGCTGCCACCCCTCCACTTT.

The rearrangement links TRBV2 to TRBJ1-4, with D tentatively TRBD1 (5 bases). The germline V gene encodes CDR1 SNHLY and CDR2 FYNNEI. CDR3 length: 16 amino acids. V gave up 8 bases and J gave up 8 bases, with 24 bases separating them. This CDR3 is CASGRATGTLREKLFF. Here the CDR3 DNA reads TGTGCCAGCGGGCGGGCAACGGGGACGCTGAGGGAAAAACTGTTTTTT.